These T cell receptor beta chains were read from a single sample in a study of cytomegalovirus exposure and HLA in healthy donors. Produced via immunoSEQ multiplex PCR; TCRdb's table is partial and in-frame only. The data hold under 200,000 clones, with more than 70% observed a single time. The sequencing input was PBMCs. These receptors came from a male donor in good health and CMV-seronegative. CDR3s leave out the opening cysteine and the closing phenylalanine or tryptophan.

>12|TRBV10-2
ASRVAGDFDEQF
>16|TRBV7-8
ASSLASGTSGGSYEQY
>13|TRBV28
ASSSNTFRGQPQH
>13|TRBV4-3
ASSQNAHGDQPQH
>12|TRBV5-1
ASRSDTGLRGQY
>15|TRBV28
ASSSGGRARTYNEQF
>11|TRBV5-1
ASSLVLQETQY
>12|TRBV5-1
ASSSPRGMETQY
>13|TRBV27
ASSSAGTGTKTQY
>13|TRBV11-2
ASSLDRTTVNTIY
>13|TRBV2
ASTRPGTGRNTIY
>13|TRBV25-1
ASTRGGGANTEAF
>13|TRBV5-1
ASSLDGRATDTQY
>11|TRBV5-8
ASTPGEGGEQF
>13|TRBV7-9
ASSPLQGAVEKLF
>11|TRBV16
ASTGTGYNEQF
>13|TRBV7-8
ASSLARGTAYEQY
>12|TRBV5-1
ASSLGQGARELF
>11|TRBV4-1
ASSQDSGDTQY
>10|TRBV2
ASSGDSQPQH
>11|TRBV5-6
ASSPWGGSIQY
>12|TRBV10-3
AISGDRGTYEQY
>14|TRBV19
ASSTLGRANTGELF
>13|TRBV5-1
ASSPQGLVSYEQY
>10|TRBV9
ASSPRVGEQY
>12|TRBV6-5
ASRLETGNYGYT